A single sample gave rise to the 3 T cell receptor beta chains below, sequenced in a study of T cell repertoires in cytomegalovirus infection. MiXCR, run by TCRdb on the reads, gives a single entry per CDR3 protein. The sample records about 600,000 distinct CDR3 sequences, 20% to 25% being singletons. Sequencing was carried out using CD8+ T cells from PBMCs. These receptors came from a human donor in good health (CMV status not recorded). Some clones in this sample may be carry-over from other donors' samples.

This clonotype was counted only a few times. The rearrangement uses TRBV7-2 and TRBJ1-2, with unresolved D. There are 10 residues in the CDR3. The V gene's germline CDR1 is SGHTA and CDR2 FQGNSA. Trimming took 4 bases from V and 6 from J, leaving 3 bases between them. For the CDR3, the DNA is TGTGCCAGCAGCTCCGATGGCTACACCTTC. This translates into CASSSDGYTF.

This clonotype was detected many times. The CDR3 loop is CASTESGGVTDTQYF. For the CDR3, the DNA is TGTGCCAGCACCGAGTCGGGGGGGGTCACAGATACGCAGTATTTT. The chain recombines TRBV7-8 with TRBJ2-3, with 8 bases lining up with TRBD2. From germline, CDR1 is SGHVS and CDR2 FQNEAQ. J lost 2 bases, V lost 7 bases, and 8 bases had no gene match. The CDR3 is 15 amino acids. The full variable domain, completed using reference TRBV7-8 and TRBJ2-3, is GAGVSQSPRYKVAKRGQDVALRCDPISGHVSLFWYQQALGQGPEFLTYFQNEAQLDKSGLPSDRFFAERPEGSVSTLKIQRTQQEDSAVYLCASTESGGVTDTQYFGPGTRLTVL.

Regarding this clonotype: A read error may explain this, as a much larger clone is one base away. V usage is TRBV7-9 and J usage is TRBJ2-5; 8 nucleotides match TRBD1. Germline CDR1 and CDR2: SEHNR and FQNEAQ (reference sequence). The CDR3 is 14 amino acids. The CDR3 region is CASSSDRAQETKYF. CDR3 bases: TGTGCCAGCAGCTCGGACAGGGCTCAAGAGACCAAGTACTTC.